The entry that follows covers one TCR beta chain sequence. Other DNA sequences from this sample encode an identical CDR3 as well. The primer mix had 60 Vbeta and 13 Jbeta primers. Sequencing used immunoSEQ multiplex PCR; TCRdb keeps in-frame clones, though not all of them. Altogether 80,000 to 100,000 clones are present, approximately 85% being singletons, with the ten largest covering about 4.9%. This sample stems from a study of cytomegalovirus exposure and HLA in healthy donors. The CDR3 has 15 residues. Germline-derived CDR1 and CDR2 are SGHRS and YFSETQ. The V gene end was trimmed by 1 base and the J gene end by 7 bases; junction bases not matched to a gene: 7.

The clonotype was recovered from a man between 35 and 55 years old in good health and CMV-seropositive. Sequencing was done on a sample of PBMCs. The chain recombines TRBV5-1 with TRBJ2-1; TRBD2 agrees at 8 bases. DNA of the CDR3: TGCGCCAGCAGCTTGAGGCGGGGGGAGGGGAATGAGCAGTTCTTC. Encoded protein: CASSLRRGEGNEQFF. The variable domain in full, with the rest retrieved from reference TRBV5-1 and TRBJ2-1, is KAGVTQTPRYLIKTRGQQVTLSCSPISGHRSVSWYQQTPGQGLQFLFEYFSETQRNKGNFPGRFSGRQFSNSRSEMNVSTLELGDSALYLCASSLRRGEGNEQFFGPGTRLTVL.